This T cell receptor beta chain was retrieved from a study of blood T cell repertoires in COVID-19. Study-wide background: Specimens from acute and convalescent COVID-19 originated in the United States, Italy and Spain. In each case, the material was cDNA or gDNA derived from T cells, B-cell-depleted T cells, or PBMCs.

This CDR3 region has 14 residues. Between the trimmed V and J ends, which lost 5 bases and 2 bases, there was a span of 13 bases. Looked up from germline, CDR1 is SGHRS and CDR2 is YFSETQ. In the original workflow: Amplification with reference gene primers provided the estimates of nucleated cell counts. TCRdb keeps only in-frame clones here, not all; method: immunoSEQ multiplex PCR. From that table come the V and J calls and clone size; the DNA was used to work out D and trimming. The data show under 100,000 clones, 83% seen once. This receptor was obtained from an older woman with acute or convalescent COVID-19. Source material: peripheral blood. The chain joins TRBV5-1 to TRBJ1-1, with D possibly matching TRBD1 (6 bases). The CDR3 loop is CASRPQDSNTEAFF. CDR3 bases: TGCGCCAGCAGACCCCAGGACAGCAACACTGAAGCTTTCTTT.